The source of this T cell receptor (beta chain) is a study of T cell responses to AZD1222 COVID-19 vaccine. In regard to this clone: Its antigen is not known.

Findings of the study overall: An increase in Spike-specific TCR breadth and depth was observed after two AZD1222 doses.

The V and J ends lost 2 bases and 2 bases, in that order; junction bases with no gene match: 4. The CDR3 is made up of 15 amino acids. The germline CDR1 and CDR2 sequences are SGHRS and YFSETQ. The protocol was immunoSEQ multiplex PCR, while the TCRdb copy is restricted to in-frame clones and leaves out a portion. The top ten hold around 4% of the sample, which has about 120,000 clones, 85% to 90% seen once. This clonotype was sampled from an adult who received the AZD1222 COVID-19 vaccine. The sample here was peripheral blood, taken 28 days after the second AZD1222 dose. The rearrangement joins TRBV5-1 to TRBJ1-2, with 9 bases identical to TRBD1. CDR3 in DNA: TGCGCCAGCAGCTTCCGGGACAGGGCGAACTATGGCTACACCTTC. It yields the protein CASSFRDRANYGYTF.